The rows below give T cell receptor beta chains drawn from one sample of a study of graft-versus-host responses after intestinal transplantation. Some clones are missing from TCRdb's copy, which holds only in-frame ones; the method was immunoSEQ multiplex PCR. The data show 93,000 or so clones, under 95% seen once. Their antigens are not known. The material sequenced was unstimulated CD8+ T cells sorted from spleen or lymph node cells, taken before intestinal transplant. The receptor source for this set is a human donor who received an intestinal transplant. CDR3s include the opening cysteine and the closing phenylalanine or tryptophan. The D gene is left open where the match is weak. Part of the rows lack a size; the others show once, few, many or a class for expanded clones.

d_call	v_call	j_call	clone_size	cdr3_aa	cdr3_nt
TRBD2	TRBV7-8	TRBJ2-1	.	CASSLTSGGYNEQFF	TGTGCCAGCAGTCTCACTAGCGGGGGCTACAATGAGCAGTTCTTC
.	TRBV11-2	TRBJ1-2	.	CASSSRPGPGYTF	TGTGCCAGCAGCTCCCGACCGGGACCTGGCTACACCTTC
.	TRBV27	TRBJ2-2	.	CASSPTYSGELFF	TGTGCCAGCAGCCCTACATACAGCGGGGAGCTGTTTTTT
TRBD1	TRBV7-9	TRBJ1-1	.	CASSPWTGKDPTEAFF	TGTGCCAGCAGCCCCTGGACAGGGAAGGACCCCACTGAAGCTTTCTTT
.	TRBV21-1	TRBJ1-2	.	CASSKQGSPGYTF	TGTGCCAGCAGCAAACAGGGTTCCCCTGGCTACACCTTC
TRBD2	TRBV27	TRBJ2-3	.	CASSQAGVADTQYF	TGTGCCAGCAGTCAAGCGGGGGTGGCAGATACGCAGTATTTT
.	TRBV6-1	TRBJ2-7	.	CASSEDRPSYEQYF	TGTGCCAGCAGTGAAGACAGACCCTCCTACGAGCAGTACTTC
.	TRBV5-8	TRBJ2-7	few	CASSLETDVDEQYF	TGTGCCAGCAGCTTGGAGACCGACGTCGACGAGCAGTACTTC
.	TRBV5-1	TRBJ1-2	.	CASRGGIYGYTF	TGCGCCAGCAGGGGAGGGATCTATGGCTACACCTTC
.	TRBV4-2	TRBJ2-2	.	CASSQALSFEELFF	TGTGCCAGCAGCCAAGCTTTGAGTTTTGAGGAGCTGTTTTTT
TRBD1	TRBV18	TRBJ1-1	.	CASSPYDRGLENTEAFF	TGTGCCAGCTCACCCTACGACAGGGGGCTGGAGAACACTGAAGCTTTCTTT
.	TRBV30	TRBJ1-1	.	CAWDMDTEAFF	TGTGCCTGGGACATGGACACTGAAGCTTTCTTT
TRBD1	TRBV18	TRBJ2-3	.	CASSLGQGATDTQYF	TGTGCCAGCTCACTCGGACAGGGGGCCACAGATACGCAGTATTTT
TRBD1	TRBV14	TRBJ2-7	.	CASSQVITGGSYEQYF	TGTGCCAGCAGCCAAGTGATAACAGGGGGCTCCTACGAGCAGTACTTC
TRBD2	TRBV5-5	TRBJ2-1	.	CASSPSLAGGNNEQFF	TGTGCCAGCAGCCCAAGTCTAGCGGGGGGTAACAATGAGCAGTTCTTC
TRBD1	TRBV30	TRBJ1-4	.	CAWSGDGTGGATNEKLFF	TGTGCCTGGAGTGGCGATGGGACAGGGGGAGCAACTAATGAAAAACTGTTTTTT
.	TRBV13	TRBJ1-3	.	CASSLGHGSGNTIYF	TGTGCCAGCAGCTTAGGTCACGGCTCTGGAAACACCATATATTTT
.	TRBV11-2	TRBJ1-1	.	CASTSLMNTEAFF	TGTGCCAGCACCTCCCTAATGAACACTGAAGCTTTCTTT
TRBD1	TRBV6-1	TRBJ2-1	.	CASSETPEGQGGWELGEQFF	TGTGCCAGCAGTGAAACACCCGAGGGACAGGGAGGATGGGAATTGGGTGAGCAGTTCTTC
TRBD1	TRBV6-5	TRBJ2-7	.	CASSEDRSSYEQYF	TGTGCCAGCAGTGAGGACAGGAGCTCCTACGAGCAGTACTTC
.	TRBV13	TRBJ2-7	.	CASSSGGRGEQYF	TGTGCCAGCAGCTCCGGGGGCCGAGGGGAGCAGTACTTC
.	TRBV10-3	TRBJ1-1	.	CAISVGGDEAFF	TGTGCCATCAGTGTTGGTGGGGATGAAGCTTTCTTT
.	TRBV10-2	TRBJ2-7	few	CASRDGYEQYF	TGCGCCAGCAGGGATGGCTACGAGCAGTACTTC
TRBD2	TRBV13	TRBJ2-3	.	CASSHGSSGGPEVQYF	TGTGCCAGCAGCCACGGGTCTAGCGGGGGCCCCGAGGTACAGTATTTT
.	TRBV4-1	TRBJ2-7	.	CASSQVGRDSHYEQYF	TGCGCCAGCAGCCAAGTTGGCAGGGACTCCCACTACGAGCAGTACTTC
TRBD2	TRBV11-2	TRBJ2-3	.	CASSSTFTSSGDTDTQYF	TGTGCCAGCAGCTCCACCTTCACGAGTAGCGGGGACACAGATACGCAGTATTTT
TRBD1	TRBV27	TRBJ1-2	.	CASSLGQGYYGYTF	TGTGCCAGCAGTTTGGGACAGGGATACTATGGCTACACCTTC
TRBD1	TRBV4-1	TRBJ1-3	few	CASSPRQGGDTIYF	TGCGCCAGCAGCCCGCGACAGGGTGGGGACACCATATATTTT
TRBD1	TRBV6-1	TRBJ2-7	.	CASSQTRTGTYEQYF	TGTGCCAGCAGTCAAACCCGGACAGGGACCTACGAGCAGTACTTC
.	TRBV9	TRBJ2-1	.	CASSVAYNEQFF	TGTGCCAGCAGCGTAGCCTACAATGAGCAGTTCTTC
.	TRBV5-1	TRBJ2-7	.	CASSSENPYEQYF	TGCGCCAGCAGCTCAGAGAACCCCTACGAGCAGTACTTC
.	TRBV11-2	TRBJ2-7	.	CASGEYEQYF	TGTGCCAGCGGGGAATACGAGCAGTACTTC
TRBD1	TRBV11-1	TRBJ1-3	.	CASSLQGARSGNTIYF	TGTGCCAGCAGCTTACAGGGGGCGCGCTCTGGAAACACCATATATTTT
TRBD1	TRBV30	TRBJ1-2	.	CAWSNGTAYYTF	TGTGCCTGGAGTAACGGGACAGCTTATTACACCTTC
TRBD2	TRBV2	TRBJ2-1	.	CATYSGGNEQFF	TGTGCCACCTACAGCGGGGGAAATGAGCAGTTCTTC
TRBD1	TRBV6-1	TRBJ1-5	.	CASRVQGNSNQPQHF	TGTGCCAGCAGGGTACAGGGGAATAGCAATCAGCCCCAGCATTTT
.	TRBV10-3	TRBJ1-4	once	CAISEELLEKLFF	TGTGCCATCAGTGAGGAACTGCTCGAAAAACTGTTTTTT
.	TRBV29-1	TRBJ2-7	.	CSVRQGQHEQYF	TGCAGCGTTCGGCAGGGGCAGCACGAGCAGTACTTC
TRBD2	TRBV28	TRBJ2-7	.	CASSHLAGGVEQYF	TGTGCCAGCAGTCATCTAGCGGGGGGAGTTGAGCAGTACTTC
TRBD1	TRBV5-8	TRBJ1-5	.	CASSLIGTGYRSNQPQHF	TGTGCCAGCAGCTTGATCGGGACAGGGTATCGGAGCAATCAGCCCCAGCATTTT
.	TRBV19	TRBJ1-1	.	CASSIGSEAFF	TGTGCCAGTAGTATTGGTTCTGAAGCTTTCTTT
.	TRBV19	TRBJ1-4	.	CASNGEKLFF	TGTGCCAGTAACGGCGAAAAACTGTTTTTT
TRBD1	TRBV6-1	TRBJ2-5	.	CASRSLRDRQETQYF	TGTGCCAGCAGATCCTTAAGGGACAGACAAGAGACCCAGTACTTC
TRBD1	TRBV7-9	TRBJ2-2	few	CASSSGQGAGNTGELFF	TGTGCCAGCAGCTCCGGACAGGGGGCCGGCAACACCGGGGAGCTGTTTTTT
.	TRBV4-1	TRBJ1-1	.	CASSQDPTLGSWANTEAFF	TGCGCCAGCAGCCAAGACCCCACCTTGGGCTCTTGGGCGAACACTGAAGCTTTCTTT
.	TRBV7-8	TRBJ1-1	.	CASSATGSPTEAFF	TGTGCCAGCAGCGCCACGGGCTCCCCGACCGAAGCTTTCTTT
.	TRBV25-1	TRBJ2-7	.	CASGSGYEQYF	TGTGCCAGTGGCTCGGGGTACGAGCAGTACTTC
TRBD1	TRBV6-1	TRBJ2-7	.	CASSPDRRIYEQYF	TGTGCCAGCAGTCCGGACAGGCGTATCTACGAGCAGTACTTC
.	TRBV11-2	TRBJ2-7	.	CASSFSPGSYEQYF	TGTGCCAGCAGCTTTAGTCCGGGCTCCTACGAGCAGTACTTC
TRBD1	TRBV7-9	TRBJ2-2	.	CASSSGTGVVGELFF	TGTGCCAGCAGCTCCGGGACAGGGGTTGTCGGGGAGCTGTTTTTT
TRBD2	TRBV9	TRBJ2-5	.	CASSVRGGLETQYF	TGTGCCAGCAGCGTACGCGGGGGGCTGGAGACCCAGTACTTC
.	TRBV4-1	TRBJ2-7	.	CASSIRGPPYEQYF	TGCGCCAGCAGCATACGGGGTCCCCCCTACGAGCAGTACTTC
.	TRBV19	TRBJ1-4	once	CASSILGRVRGASNEKLFF	TGTGCCAGTAGTATCCTTGGACGGGTCCGGGGTGCCAGTAATGAAAAACTGTTTTTT
.	TRBV27	TRBJ2-1	.	CASSLGGPYNEQFF	TGTGCCAGCAGTTTAGGGGGGCCCTACAATGAGCAGTTCTTC
.	TRBV9	TRBJ2-7	.	CASSVEDGSYEQYF	TGTGCCAGCAGCGTAGAGGACGGATCCTACGAGCAGTACTTC
.	TRBV4-1	TRBJ1-5	.	CASSQSTGSNQPQHF	TGCGCCAGCAGCCAATCAACGGGGAGCAATCAGCCCCAGCATTTT
.	TRBV7-6	TRBJ2-5	.	CASSVTGMAETQYF	TGTGCCAGCAGCGTTACAGGGATGGCGGAGACCCAGTACTTC
.	TRBV7-8	TRBJ1-2	.	CASSLARGPRGYTF	TGTGCCAGCAGCTTAGCGCGGGGCCCTCGGGGCTACACCTTC
.	TRBV4-1	TRBJ1-2	.	CASSQDRWTDNYGYTF	TGCGCCAGCAGCCAAGATCGATGGACGGATAACTATGGCTACACCTTC
.	TRBV7-8	TRBJ2-5	.	CASSLPGLQETQYF	TGTGCCAGCAGCTTACCGGGACTCCAAGAGACCCAGTACTTC